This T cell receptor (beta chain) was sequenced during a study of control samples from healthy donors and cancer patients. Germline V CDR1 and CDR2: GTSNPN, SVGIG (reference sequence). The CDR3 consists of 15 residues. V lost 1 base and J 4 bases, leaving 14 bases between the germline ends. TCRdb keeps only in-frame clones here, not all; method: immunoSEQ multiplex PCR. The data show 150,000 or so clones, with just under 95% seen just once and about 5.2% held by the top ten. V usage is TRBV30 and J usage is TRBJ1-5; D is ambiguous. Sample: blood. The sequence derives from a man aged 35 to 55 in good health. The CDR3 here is CAWSAGKGLNQPQHF. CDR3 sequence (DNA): TGTGCCTGGAGTGCCGGAAAGGGCCTAAATCAGCCCCAGCATTTT.